This section outlines one T cell receptor (beta chain) sequence together with its context. Two negative PCRs, clearance, or symptom resolution had been documented for recovered Cohort 3 donors. The data were taken from a study of blood T cell repertoires in COVID-19. Measured with immunoSEQ multiplex PCR; TCRdb has only the in-frame clones, and not every one. The data show some 200,000 clones, approximately 80% seen once. V was trimmed by 6 bases and J by 2 bases, leaving 7 bases between them. The CDR3 is 13 residues long. The material sequenced was PBMCs or T cells enriched from blood (not recorded which). This TCR was recovered from a man in his forties who had recovered from COVID-19. The rearrangement uses TRBV12-3 or TRBV12-4 and TRBJ2-2; a possible D gene is TRBD1 (5 bases). The CDR3 sequence is CASSDSNTGELFF. In DNA form, the CDR3 reads TGTGCCAGCAGCGACAGCAACACCGGGGAGCTGTTTTTT.